These 10 T cell receptor beta chains were all obtained from the same sample, sequenced in a study of CXCR3-negative and CXCR3-positive naive CD8 T cells. Through 5' RACE with UMI labels, the TRB cDNA libraries were prepared. After re-calling the 5' RACE reads, TCRdb lists one entry per CDR3 protein, DNA absent. The sample has 70,000 to 95,000 distinct CDR3 sequences. The source material was naive CXCR3- CD8+ T cells from blood. As for subset: CD45RO-CCR7+CD27+CD95- naive CD8+ T cells lacking CXCR3 (TNR3-). The receptors were gathered from a human donor in good health. Some clones in this sample may be carry-over from other donors' samples.

The chain carries TRBV4-1 and TRBJ1-2; TCRdb lists TRBD1, though no DNA is available to test this call. Germline loops: CDR1 MGHRA, CDR2 YSYEKL. The CDR3 spans 14 residues. Here the CDR3 reads CASSYRRGDYGYTF.

The V gene is TRBV7-9, the J gene TRBJ2-5. Germline CDR1 is SEHNR and CDR2 is FQNEAQ (reference sequence). This CDR3 has 11 residues. The chain's CDR3 is CASSSMETQYF.

This CDR3 reads CASSQDRTEQYF. The rearrangement joins TRBV4-1 to TRBJ2-7. Per the germline V gene, CDR1 is MGHRA and CDR2 is YSYEKL. This CDR3 is 12 amino acids long.

This chain connects TRBV29-1 to TRBJ1-2; lacking DNA, the TRBD1 call made by TCRdb goes unchecked. In germline, CDR1 is SQVTM, CDR2 ANQGSEA. The CDR3 extends over 13 amino acids. Here the CDR3 reads CSVEPAGLYGYTF.

The V call is TRBV29-1, the J call TRBJ2-1. CDR3 size: 11 residues. Germline CDR1 and CDR2: SQVTM and ANQGSEA. CDR3 amino acids: CSVDIHNEQFF.

The chain uses TRBV7-9 and TRBJ2-1; TCRdb proposes TRBD1, but this gene call is untestable without DNA. CDR3 length: 13 residues. CDR1 is SEHNR, CDR2 FQNEAQ, per germline (reference sequence). This CDR3 reads CASIADSHNEQFF.

The genes are TRBV29-1 and TRBJ2-5; TCRdb's assignment of TRBD2 cannot be checked, as there is no DNA. The CDR3 loop spans 18 amino acids. In germline, CDR1 is SQVTM, CDR2 ANQGSEA. The CDR3 protein is CSVDGSGSPPYNQETQYF. Full variable domain (missing parts from reference TRBV29-1 and TRBJ2-5): SAVISQKPSRDICQRGTSLTIQCQVDSQVTMMFWYRQQPGQSLTLIATANQGSEATYESGFVIDKFPISRPNLTFSTLTVSNMSPEDSSIYLCSVDGSGSPPYNQETQYFGPGTRLLVL.

The chain has TRBV7-9 and TRBJ1-1. The V gene's germline CDR1 is SEHNR and CDR2 FQNEAQ (reference sequence). The CDR3 contains 12 residues. The CDR3: CASSRHSAEAFF. Using reference TRBV7-9 and TRBJ1-1 for the parts outside the CDR3, the full variable domain is DTGVSQNPRHKITKRGQNVTFRCDPISEHNRLYWYRQTLGQGPEFLTYFQNEAQLEKSRLLSDRFSAERPKGSFSTLEIQRTEQGDSAMYLCASSRHSAEAFFGQGTRLTVV.

The chain is built from TRBV28 and TRBJ2-5; TCRdb selects TRBD2, and the lack of DNA leaves this call unchecked. The CDR3 is 13 amino acids. CDR1 and CDR2 (germline): MDHEN, SYDVKM. The CDR3 here is CASTLLGLETQYF.

The rearrangement uses TRBV6-2 or TRBV6-3 and TRBJ2-1; there is no DNA to check the TCRdb D call of TRBD1. The CDR3 contains 15 residues. The germline V gene encodes CDR1 MNHEY and CDR2 SVGEGT. CDR3 loop: CASSPWEAPHNEQFF.